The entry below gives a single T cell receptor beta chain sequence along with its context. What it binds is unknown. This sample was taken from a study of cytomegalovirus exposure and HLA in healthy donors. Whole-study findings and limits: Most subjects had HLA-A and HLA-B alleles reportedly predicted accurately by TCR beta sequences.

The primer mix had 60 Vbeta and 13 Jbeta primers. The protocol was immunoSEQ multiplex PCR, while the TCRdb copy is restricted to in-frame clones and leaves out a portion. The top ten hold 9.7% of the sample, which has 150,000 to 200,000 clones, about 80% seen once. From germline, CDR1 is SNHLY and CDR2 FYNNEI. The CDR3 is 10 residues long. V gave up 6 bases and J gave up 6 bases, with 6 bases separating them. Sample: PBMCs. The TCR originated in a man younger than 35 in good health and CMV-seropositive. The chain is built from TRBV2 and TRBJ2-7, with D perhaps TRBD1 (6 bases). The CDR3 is CASRGAEQYF. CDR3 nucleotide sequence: TGTGCCAGCAGGGGGGCCGAGCAGTACTTC.